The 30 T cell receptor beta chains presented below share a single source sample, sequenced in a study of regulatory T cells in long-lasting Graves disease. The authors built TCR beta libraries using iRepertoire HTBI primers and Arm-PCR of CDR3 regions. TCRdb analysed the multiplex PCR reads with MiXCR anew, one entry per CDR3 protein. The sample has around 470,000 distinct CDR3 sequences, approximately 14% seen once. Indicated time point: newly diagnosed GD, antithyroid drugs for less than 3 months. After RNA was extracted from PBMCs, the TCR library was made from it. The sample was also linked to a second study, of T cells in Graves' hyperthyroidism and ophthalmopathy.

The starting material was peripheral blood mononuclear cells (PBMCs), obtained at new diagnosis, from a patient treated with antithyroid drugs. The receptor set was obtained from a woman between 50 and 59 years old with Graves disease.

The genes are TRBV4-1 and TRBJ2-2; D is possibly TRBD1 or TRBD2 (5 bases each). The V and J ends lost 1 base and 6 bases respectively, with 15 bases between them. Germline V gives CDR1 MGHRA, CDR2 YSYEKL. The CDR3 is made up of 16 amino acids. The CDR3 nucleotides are TGCGCCAGCAGCCAAGCAGGGTTCCGGGGCGCCGGGGAGCTGTTTTTT. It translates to CASSQAGFRGAGELFF.

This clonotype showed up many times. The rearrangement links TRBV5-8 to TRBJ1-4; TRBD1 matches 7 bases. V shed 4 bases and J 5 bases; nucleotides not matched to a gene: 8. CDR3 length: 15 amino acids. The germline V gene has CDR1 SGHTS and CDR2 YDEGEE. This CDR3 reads CASSTRTGRNEKLFF. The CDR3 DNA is TGTGCCAGCAGCACCCGGACAGGTCGGAATGAAAAACTGTTTTTT.

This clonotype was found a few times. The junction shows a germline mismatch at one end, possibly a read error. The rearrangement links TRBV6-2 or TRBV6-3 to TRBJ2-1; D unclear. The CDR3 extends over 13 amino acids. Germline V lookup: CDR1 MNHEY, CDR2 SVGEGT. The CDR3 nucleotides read TGTGCCAGCAGTGACTCCCCCTACAATGAGCAGTTCTTC. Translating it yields CASSDSPYNEQFF.

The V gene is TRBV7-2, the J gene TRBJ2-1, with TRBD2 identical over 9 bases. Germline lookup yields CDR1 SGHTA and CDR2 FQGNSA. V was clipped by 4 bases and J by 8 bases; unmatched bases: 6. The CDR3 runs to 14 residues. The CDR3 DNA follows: TGTGCCAGCAGCTCCGGGACTAGCATAGATGAGCAGTTCTTC. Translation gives CASSSGTSIDEQFF.

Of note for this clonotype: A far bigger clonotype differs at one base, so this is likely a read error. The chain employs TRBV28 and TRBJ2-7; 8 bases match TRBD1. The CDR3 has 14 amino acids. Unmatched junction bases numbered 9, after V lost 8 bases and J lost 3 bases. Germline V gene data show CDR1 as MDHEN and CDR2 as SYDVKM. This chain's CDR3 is CASSPDRVVYEQYF. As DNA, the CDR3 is TGTGCCAGCTCACCGGACAGGGTGGTCTACGAGCAGTACTTC.

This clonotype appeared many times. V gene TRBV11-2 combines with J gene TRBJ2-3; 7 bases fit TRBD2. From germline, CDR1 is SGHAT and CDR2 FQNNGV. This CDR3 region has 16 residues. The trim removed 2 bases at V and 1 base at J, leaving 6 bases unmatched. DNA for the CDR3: TGTGCCAGCAGCTTATCGAGGGAGGGCGGCACAGATACGCAGTATTTT. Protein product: CASSLSREGGTDTQYF.

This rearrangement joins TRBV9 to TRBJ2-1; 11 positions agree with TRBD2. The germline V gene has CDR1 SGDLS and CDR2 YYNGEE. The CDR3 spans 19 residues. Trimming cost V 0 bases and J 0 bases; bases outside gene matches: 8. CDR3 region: CASSVDGTSGTSSYNEQFF. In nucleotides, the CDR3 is TGTGCCAGCAGCGTAGATGGGACTAGCGGTACCAGCTCCTACAATGAGCAGTTCTTC.

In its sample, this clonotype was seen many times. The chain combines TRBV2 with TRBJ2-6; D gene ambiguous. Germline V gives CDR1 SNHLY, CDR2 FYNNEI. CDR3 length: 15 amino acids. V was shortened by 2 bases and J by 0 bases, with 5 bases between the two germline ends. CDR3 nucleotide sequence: TGTGCCAGCAGTGAAAGTGGCTCTGGGGCCAACGTCCTGACTTTC. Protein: CASSESGSGANVLTF.

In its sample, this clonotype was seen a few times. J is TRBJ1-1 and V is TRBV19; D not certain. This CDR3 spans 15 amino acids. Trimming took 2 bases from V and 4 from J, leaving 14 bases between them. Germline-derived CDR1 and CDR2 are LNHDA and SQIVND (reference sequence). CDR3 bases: TGTGCCAGTAGTATATACCCGGGGAGGGCCACTGAAGCTTTCTTT. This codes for CASSIYPGRATEAFF.

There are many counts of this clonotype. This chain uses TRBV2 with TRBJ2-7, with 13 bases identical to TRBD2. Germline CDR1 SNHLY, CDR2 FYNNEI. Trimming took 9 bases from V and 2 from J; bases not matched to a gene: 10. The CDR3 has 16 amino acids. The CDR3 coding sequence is TGTGCCAGTCTTCCTGGACTAGCGGGAGACCCCTACGAGCAGTACTTC. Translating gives CASLPGLAGDPYEQYF. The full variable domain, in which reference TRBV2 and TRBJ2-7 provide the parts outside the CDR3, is EPEVTQTPSHQVTQMGQEVILRCVPISNHLYFYWYRQILGQKVEFLVSFYNNEISEKSEIFDDQFSVERPDGSNFTLKIRSTKLEDSAMYFCASLPGLAGDPYEQYFGPGTRLTVT.

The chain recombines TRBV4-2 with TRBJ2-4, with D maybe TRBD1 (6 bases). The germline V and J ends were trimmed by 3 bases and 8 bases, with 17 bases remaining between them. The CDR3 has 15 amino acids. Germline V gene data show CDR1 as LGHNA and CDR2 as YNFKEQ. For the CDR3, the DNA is TGTGCCAGCAGCCACGGTGGGAACAGGGACGACATTCAGTACTTC. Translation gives CASSHGGNRDDIQYF.

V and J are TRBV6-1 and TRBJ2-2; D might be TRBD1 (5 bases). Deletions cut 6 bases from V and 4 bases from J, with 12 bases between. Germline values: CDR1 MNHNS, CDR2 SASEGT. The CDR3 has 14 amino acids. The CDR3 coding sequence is TGTGCCAGCAGAGACAGAGTAATCACCGGGGAGCTGTTTTTT. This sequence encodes CASRDRVITGELFF.

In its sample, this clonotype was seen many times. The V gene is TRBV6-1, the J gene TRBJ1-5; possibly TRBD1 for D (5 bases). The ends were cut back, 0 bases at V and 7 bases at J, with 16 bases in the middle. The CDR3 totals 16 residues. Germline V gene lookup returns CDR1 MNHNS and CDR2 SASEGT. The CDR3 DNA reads TGTGCCAGCAGTGAAGCCTCGGCGCCAGGGAGGCAGCCCCAGCATTTT. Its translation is CASSEASAPGRQPQHF.

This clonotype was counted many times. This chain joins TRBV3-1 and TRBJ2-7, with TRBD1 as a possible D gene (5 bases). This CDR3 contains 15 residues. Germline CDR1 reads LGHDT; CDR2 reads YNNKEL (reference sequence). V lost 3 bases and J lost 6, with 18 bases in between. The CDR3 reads CASSHQSLGPSEQYF. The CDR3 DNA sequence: TGTGCCAGCAGCCATCAGTCCTTGGGGCCTTCCGAGCAGTACTTC.

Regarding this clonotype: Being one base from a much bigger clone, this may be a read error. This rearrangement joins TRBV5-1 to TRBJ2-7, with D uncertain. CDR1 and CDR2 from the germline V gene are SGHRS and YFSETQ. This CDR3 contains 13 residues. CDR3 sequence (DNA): TGCGCCAGCAGCCCCCCTAAAATGGACGAGCTGTACTTC. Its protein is CASSPPKMDELYF. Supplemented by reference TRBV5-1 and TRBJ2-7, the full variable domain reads KAGVTQTPRYLIKTRGQQVTLSCSPISGHRSVSWYQQTPGQGLQFLFEYFSETQRNKGNFPGRFSGRQFSNSRSEMNVSTLELGDSALYLCASSPPKMDELYFGPGTRLTVT.

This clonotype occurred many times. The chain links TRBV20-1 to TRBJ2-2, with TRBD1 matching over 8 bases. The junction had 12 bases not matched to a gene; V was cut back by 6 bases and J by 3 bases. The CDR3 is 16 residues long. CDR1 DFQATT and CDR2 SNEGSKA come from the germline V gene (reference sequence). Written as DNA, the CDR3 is TGCAGTGCCAGAAGACGACAGGGGTGGGACACCGGGGAGCTGTTTTTT. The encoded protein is CSARRRQGWDTGELFF.

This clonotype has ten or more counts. The CDR3 spells CASSLVSYNQPQHF. The CDR3 DNA reads TGTGCCAGCAGTTTAGTCAGTTACAATCAGCCCCAGCATTTT. The rearrangement joins TRBV28 to TRBJ1-5; D is ambiguous. This CDR3 has 14 residues. V was shortened by 2 bases and J by 3 bases, with 8 bases between the two germline ends. Germline loops: CDR1 MDHEN, CDR2 SYDVKM.

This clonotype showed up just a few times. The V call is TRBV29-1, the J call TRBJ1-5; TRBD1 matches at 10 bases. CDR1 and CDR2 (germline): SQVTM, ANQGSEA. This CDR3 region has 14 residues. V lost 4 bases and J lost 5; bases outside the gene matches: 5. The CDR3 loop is CSVAGQGVDQPQHF. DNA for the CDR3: TGCAGCGTTGCAGGACAGGGGGTTGATCAGCCCCAGCATTTT.

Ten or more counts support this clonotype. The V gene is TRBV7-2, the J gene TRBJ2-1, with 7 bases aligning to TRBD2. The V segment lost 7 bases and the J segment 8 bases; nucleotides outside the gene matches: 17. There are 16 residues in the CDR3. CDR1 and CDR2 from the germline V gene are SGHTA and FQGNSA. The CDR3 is CASIHRSGGGIHEQFF. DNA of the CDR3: TGTGCCAGCATCCACAGGTCGGGAGGCGGAATCCATGAGCAGTTCTTC.

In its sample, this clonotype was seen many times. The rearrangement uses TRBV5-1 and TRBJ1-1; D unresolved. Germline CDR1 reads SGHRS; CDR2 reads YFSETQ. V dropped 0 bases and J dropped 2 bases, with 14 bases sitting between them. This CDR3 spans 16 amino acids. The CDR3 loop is CASSLGATPFNTEAFF. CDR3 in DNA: TGCGCCAGCAGCTTGGGGGCCACTCCCTTTAACACTGAAGCTTTCTTT.

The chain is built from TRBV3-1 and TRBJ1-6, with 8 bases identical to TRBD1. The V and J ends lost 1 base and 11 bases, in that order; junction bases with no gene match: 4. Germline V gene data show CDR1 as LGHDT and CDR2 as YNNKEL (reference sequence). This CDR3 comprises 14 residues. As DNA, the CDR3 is TGTGCCAGCAGCCAAGGACAGGGGAATGCACCCCTCCACTTT. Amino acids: CASSQGQGNAPLHF.

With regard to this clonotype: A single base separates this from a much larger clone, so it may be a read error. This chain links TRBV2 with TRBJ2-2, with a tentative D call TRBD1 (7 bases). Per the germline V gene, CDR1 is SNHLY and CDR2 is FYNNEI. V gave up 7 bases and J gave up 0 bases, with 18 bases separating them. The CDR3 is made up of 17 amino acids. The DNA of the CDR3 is TGTGCCAGCAATAAAGGCAGGGGGACTCCGAACACCGGGGAGCTGTTTTTT. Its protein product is CASNKGRGTPNTGELFF.

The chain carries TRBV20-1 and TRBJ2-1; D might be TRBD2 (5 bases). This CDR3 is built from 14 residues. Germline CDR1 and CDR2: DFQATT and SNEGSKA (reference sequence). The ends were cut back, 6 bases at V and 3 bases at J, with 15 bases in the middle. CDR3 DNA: TGCAGTGCACCCCCTAGCCACAACTACAATGAGCAGTTCTTC. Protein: CSAPPSHNYNEQFF.

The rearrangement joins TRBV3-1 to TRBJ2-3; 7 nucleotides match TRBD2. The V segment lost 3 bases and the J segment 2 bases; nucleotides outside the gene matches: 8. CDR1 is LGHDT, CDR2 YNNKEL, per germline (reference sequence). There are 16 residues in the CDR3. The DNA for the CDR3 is TGTGCCAGCAGCCACTTACTAGCGTATAACACAGATACGCAGTATTTT. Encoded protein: CASSHLLAYNTDTQYF.

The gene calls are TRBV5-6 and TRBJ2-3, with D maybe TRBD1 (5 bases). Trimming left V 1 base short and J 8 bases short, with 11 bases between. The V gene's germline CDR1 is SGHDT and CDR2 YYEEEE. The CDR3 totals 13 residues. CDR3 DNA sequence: TGTGCCAGCAGCTTGATCGGACACCCTACGCAGTATTTT. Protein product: CASSLIGHPTQYF.

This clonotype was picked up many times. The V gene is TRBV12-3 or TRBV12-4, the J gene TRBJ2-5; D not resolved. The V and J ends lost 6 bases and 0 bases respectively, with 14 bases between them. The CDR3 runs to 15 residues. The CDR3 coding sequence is TGTGCCAGCAGCAAGTCGATGATATACCAAGAGACCCAGTACTTC. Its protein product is CASSKSMIYQETQYF.

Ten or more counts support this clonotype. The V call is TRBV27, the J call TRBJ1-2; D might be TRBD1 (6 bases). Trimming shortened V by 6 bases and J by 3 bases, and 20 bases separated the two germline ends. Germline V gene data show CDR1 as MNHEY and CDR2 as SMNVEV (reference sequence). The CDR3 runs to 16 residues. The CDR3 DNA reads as TGTGCCAGCAGACCAAACAGGGTCTCGGGTCACTATGGCTACACCTTC. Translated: CASRPNRVSGHYGYTF.

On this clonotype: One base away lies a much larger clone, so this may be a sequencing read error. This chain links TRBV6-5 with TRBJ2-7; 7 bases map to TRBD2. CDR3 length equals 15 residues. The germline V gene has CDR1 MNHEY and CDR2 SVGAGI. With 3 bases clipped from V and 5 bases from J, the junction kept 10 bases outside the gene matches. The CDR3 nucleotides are TGTGCCAGCAGTTATTTACTAGCGCTTGCCCACGAGCAGTACTTC. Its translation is CASSYLLALAHEQYF.

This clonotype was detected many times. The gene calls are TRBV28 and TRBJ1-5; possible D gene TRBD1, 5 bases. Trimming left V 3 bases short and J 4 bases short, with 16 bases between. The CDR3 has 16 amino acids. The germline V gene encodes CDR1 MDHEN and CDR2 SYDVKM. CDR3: CASSLVTGPRNQPQHF. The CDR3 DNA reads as TGTGCCAGCAGTTTGGTGACGGGGCCAAGAAATCAGCCCCAGCATTTT.

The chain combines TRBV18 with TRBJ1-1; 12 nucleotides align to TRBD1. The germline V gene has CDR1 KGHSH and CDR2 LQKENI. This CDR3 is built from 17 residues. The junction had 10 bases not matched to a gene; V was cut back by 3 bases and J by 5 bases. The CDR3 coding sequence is TGTGCCAGCTCACCGAATTCGGGACAGGGGGCGCAGACTGAAGCTTTCTTT. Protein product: CASSPNSGQGAQTEAFF. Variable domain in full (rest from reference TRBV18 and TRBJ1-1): NAGVMQNPRHLVRRRGQEARLRCSPMKGHSHVYWYRQLPEEGLKFMVYLQKENIIDESGMPKERFSAEFPKEGPSILRIQQVVRGDSAAYFCASSPNSGQGAQTEAFFGQGTRLTVV.